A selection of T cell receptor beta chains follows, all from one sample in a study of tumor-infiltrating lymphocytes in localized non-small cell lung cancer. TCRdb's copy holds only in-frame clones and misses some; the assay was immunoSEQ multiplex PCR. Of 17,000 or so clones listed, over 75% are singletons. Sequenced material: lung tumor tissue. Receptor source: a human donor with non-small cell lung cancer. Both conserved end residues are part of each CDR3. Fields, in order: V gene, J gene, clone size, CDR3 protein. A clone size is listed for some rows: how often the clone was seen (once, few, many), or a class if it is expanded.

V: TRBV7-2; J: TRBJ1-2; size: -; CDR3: CASSLTGGDYGYTF
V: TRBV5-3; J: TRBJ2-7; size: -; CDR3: CARSSEPGQGYEQYF
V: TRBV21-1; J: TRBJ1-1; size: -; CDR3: CASSKGRNTEAFF
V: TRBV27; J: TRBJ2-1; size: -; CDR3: CASSWTTRGINEQFF
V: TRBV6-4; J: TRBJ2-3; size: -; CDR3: CASSALAQDTQYF
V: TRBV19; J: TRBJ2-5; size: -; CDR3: CASSPFSGLETQYF
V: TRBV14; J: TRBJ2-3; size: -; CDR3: CASSQESGTDTQYF
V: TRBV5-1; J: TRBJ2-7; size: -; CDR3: CASGSGVRYEQYF
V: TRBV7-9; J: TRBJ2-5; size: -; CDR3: CASSPSAGGPRETQYF
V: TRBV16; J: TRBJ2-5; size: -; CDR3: CASSHAREELRETQYF
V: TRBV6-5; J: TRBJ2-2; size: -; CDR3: CASSYRSGELFF
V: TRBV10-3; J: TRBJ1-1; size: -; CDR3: CAIRRIGRDTEAFF
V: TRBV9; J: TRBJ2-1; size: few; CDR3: CASSVRQDNEQFF
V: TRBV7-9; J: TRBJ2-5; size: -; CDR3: CASRETSAPAEAQYF
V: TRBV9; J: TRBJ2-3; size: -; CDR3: CASSVAPIRLERTDTQYF
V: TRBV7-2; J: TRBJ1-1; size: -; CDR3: CASSFTGNANTEAFF
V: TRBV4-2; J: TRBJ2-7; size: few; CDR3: CASSQDTYEQYF
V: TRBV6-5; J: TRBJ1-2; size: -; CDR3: CASSTGYGYTF
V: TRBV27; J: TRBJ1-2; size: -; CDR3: CASSSLGQLYGYTF
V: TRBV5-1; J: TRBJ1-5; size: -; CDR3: CASSFPGGDQPQHF
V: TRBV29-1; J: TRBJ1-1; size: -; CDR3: CSVEVSVTEAFF
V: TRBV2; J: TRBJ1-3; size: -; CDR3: CASSENDNTIYF
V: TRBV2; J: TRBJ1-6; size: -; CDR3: CASTQGGRNSPLHF
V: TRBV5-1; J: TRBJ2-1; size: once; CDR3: CASSSGLAGRLSYNEQFF
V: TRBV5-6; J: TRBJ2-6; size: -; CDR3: CASSLLGTGGDSGANVLTF
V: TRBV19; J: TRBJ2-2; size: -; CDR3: CASSTPGLATGELFF
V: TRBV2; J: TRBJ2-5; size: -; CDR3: CASSGLQGAPGTQYF
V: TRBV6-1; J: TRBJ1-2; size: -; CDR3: CASSAGANYGYTF
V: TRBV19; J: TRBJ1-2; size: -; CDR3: CASTNVGTDLTFYGYTF
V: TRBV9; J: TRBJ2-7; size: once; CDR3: CASSVGEATVTYEQYF
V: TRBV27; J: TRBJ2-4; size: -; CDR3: CASRITGSKNIQYF
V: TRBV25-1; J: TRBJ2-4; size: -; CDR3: CASSARDQYF
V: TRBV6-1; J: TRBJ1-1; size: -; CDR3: CASKRGTNTEAFF
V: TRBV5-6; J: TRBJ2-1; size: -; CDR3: CASSFLGLAGVTEQFF
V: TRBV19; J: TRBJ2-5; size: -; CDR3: CASTPSGLALQETQYF
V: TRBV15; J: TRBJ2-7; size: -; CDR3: CATSRDRGGGRVEQYF
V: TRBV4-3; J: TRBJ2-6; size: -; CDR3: CASSQDRQGFSGANVLTF
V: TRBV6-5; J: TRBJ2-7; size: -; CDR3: CASSYPGTDSYEQYF
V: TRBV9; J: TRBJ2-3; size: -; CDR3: CASSVSPQSDTQYF
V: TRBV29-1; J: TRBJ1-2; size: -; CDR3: CSAAGDSQESTNYGYTF
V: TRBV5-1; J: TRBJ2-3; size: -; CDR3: CASSFSGYQDTQYF
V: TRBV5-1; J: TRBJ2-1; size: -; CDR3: CASSLEIAGVDEQFF